Sequencing of this T cell receptor (beta chain) was carried out in a study of tumor-infiltrating lymphocytes in localized non-small cell lung cancer. The CDR3 sequence is 14 residues long. V dropped 6 bases and J dropped 3; count of bases not matched to a gene: 8. CDR1 SEHNR and CDR2 FQNEAQ come from the germline V gene (reference sequence). Sequenced by immunoSEQ multiplex PCR; TCRdb stores in-frame clones only, minus some. Of some 15,000 clones in the sample, 82% are singletons; the top ten hold 15% to 20%. V and J are TRBV7-9 and TRBJ2-7; 7 positions agree with TRBD2. The sequencing sample was made of lung tumor tissue. The clonotype originates from a human donor with non-small cell lung cancer. CDR3 sequence: CASSFPGGDYEQYF. DNA of the CDR3: TGTGCCAGCAGTTTCCCTGGGGGGGACTACGAGCAGTACTTC.